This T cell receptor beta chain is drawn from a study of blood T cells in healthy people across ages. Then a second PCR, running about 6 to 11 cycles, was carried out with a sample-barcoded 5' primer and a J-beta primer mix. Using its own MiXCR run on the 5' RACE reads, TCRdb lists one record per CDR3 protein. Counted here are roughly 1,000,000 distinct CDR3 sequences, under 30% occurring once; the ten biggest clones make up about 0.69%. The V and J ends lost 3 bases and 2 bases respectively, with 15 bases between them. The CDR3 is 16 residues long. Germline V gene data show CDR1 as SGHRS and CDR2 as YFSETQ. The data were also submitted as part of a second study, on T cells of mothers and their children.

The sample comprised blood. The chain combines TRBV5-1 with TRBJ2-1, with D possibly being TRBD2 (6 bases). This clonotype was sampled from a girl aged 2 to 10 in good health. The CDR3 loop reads CASSYTGDSTYNEQFF. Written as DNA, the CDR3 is TGCGCCAGCAGCTATACCGGGGACTCAACCTACAATGAGCAGTTCTTC. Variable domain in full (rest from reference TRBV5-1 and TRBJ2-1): KAGVTQTPRYLIKTRGQQVTLSCSPISGHRSVSWYQQTPGQGLQFLFEYFSETQRNKGNFPGRFSGRQFSNSRSEMNVSTLELGDSALYLCASSYTGDSTYNEQFFGPGTRLTVL.